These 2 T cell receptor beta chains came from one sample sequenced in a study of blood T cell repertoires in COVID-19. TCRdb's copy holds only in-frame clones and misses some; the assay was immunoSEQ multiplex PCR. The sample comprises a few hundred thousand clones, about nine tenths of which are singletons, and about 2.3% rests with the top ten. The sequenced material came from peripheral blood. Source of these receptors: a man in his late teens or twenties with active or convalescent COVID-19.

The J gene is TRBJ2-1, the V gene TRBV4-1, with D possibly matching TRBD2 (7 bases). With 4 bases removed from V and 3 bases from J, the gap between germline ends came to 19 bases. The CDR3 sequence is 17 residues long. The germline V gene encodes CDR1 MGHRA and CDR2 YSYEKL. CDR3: CASSLGGARGIYNEQFF. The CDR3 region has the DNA TGCGCCAGCAGCCTAGGGGGGGCAAGAGGGATCTACAATGAGCAGTTCTTC.

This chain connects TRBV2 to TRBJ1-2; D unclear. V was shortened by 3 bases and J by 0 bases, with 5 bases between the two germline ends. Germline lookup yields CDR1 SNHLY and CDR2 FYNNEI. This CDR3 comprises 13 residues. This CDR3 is CASSDRSNYGYTF. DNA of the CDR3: TGTGCCAGCAGTGACAGGTCTAACTATGGCTACACCTTC.